The TCR beta chain described here comes from a study of shared clonotypes between healthy human individuals. General observations from the study: Shared clonotypes across all four donors exceeded non-shared ones in generation probability. When naive CD4 clonotypes were compared across several donors, approximately 5% were shared. Compared with memory subsets, naive subsets generally had larger estimated richness.

Clones were read by immunoSEQ multiplex PCR, and TCRdb kept only the in-frame ones, dropping some. There are roughly 2.1 million clones in the sample; approximately 94% occur only once, and 1.5% to 2% lies in the top ten. This CDR3 region has 15 residues. CDR1 and CDR2 from the germline V gene are SQVTM and ANQGSEA. The J segment lost 2 bases and the V segment lost 8 bases, leaving 7 bases of the junction unmatched. With respect to this clone: The antigen is unknown.

Only CD45RO-negative cells positively selected for CCR7 counted as naive CD8 cells, so terminally differentiated effector memory CD45RA+ cells were excluded. Each of the donors was a healthy adult who was HIV-negative and had not had a recent acute infection or vaccination. The rearrangement links TRBV29-1 to TRBJ2-3, with 13 bases lining up with TRBD2. The sample was naive CD8+ T cells from PBMCs. This TCR derives from a man younger than 30 in good health. Some clones in this sample may be carry-over from other donors' samples. The CDR3: CSFAGTSGATDTQYF. CDR3 DNA: TGCAGCTTCGCCGGGACTAGCGGGGCCACAGATACGCAGTATTTT.